The 25 T cell receptor beta chains reported below all come from one sample, sequenced in a study of blood T cells in healthy people across ages. Alongside a J-beta primer mix, a sample-barcoded 5' primer served in a second PCR lasting 7 to 11 cycles. TCRdb re-called the 5' RACE reads with MiXCR, one entry per CDR3 protein. The repertoire includes about 1.5 million distinct CDR3 sequences, roughly 43% of them detected once, and approximately 4% sits in the top ten. Material: blood. These receptors were taken from a woman under 30 in good health.

This sequence joins TRBV4-3 and TRBJ1-2, with 8 bases matching TRBD1. Looked up from germline, CDR1 is LGHNA and CDR2 is YSLEER. The CDR3 length is 15 residues. V trimming: 0 bases; J trimming: 4 bases; junction bases outside the gene matches: 4. The CDR3 bases are TGCGCCAGCAGCCAAGAGGACAGGGCCGGCTATGGCTACACCTTC. Translating gives CASSQEDRAGYGYTF.

This clonotype was picked up a small number of times. The rearrangement uses TRBV3-1 and TRBJ2-3; 11 bases fit TRBD2. The length of the CDR3 is 15 residues. CDR1 is LGHDT, CDR2 YNNKEL, per germline (reference sequence). V gave up 3 bases and J gave up 7 bases; unmatched junction bases: 6. CDR3 bases: TGTGCCAGCAGCCACCTAGCGGGAGGTGCATATACGCAGTATTTT. It specifies CASSHLAGGAYTQYF.

This clonotype was counted between two and nine times. The CDR3 region has the DNA TGCAGTGCTAGAGAAGGGGACTATGGCTACACCTTC. This encodes CSAREGDYGYTF. The V and J genes are TRBV20-1 and TRBJ1-2; D perhaps matches TRBD1 (5 bases). CDR1 DFQATT and CDR2 SNEGSKA come from the germline V gene (reference sequence). The ends were cut back, 0 bases at V and 3 bases at J, with 5 bases in the middle. This CDR3 is built from 12 residues.

This CDR3 reads CASSQDAGTTGSNEQFF. CDR3 nucleotide sequence: TGCGCCAGCAGCCAAGACGCAGGAACCACAGGCAGCAATGAGCAGTTCTTC. V and J are TRBV4-3 and TRBJ2-1; D may be TRBD1 (5 bases). The CDR3 contains 17 residues. Germline CDR1 LGHNA, CDR2 YSLEER. V was pared by 0 bases and J by 6 bases, with 18 bases between.

This clonotype was picked up many times. V is TRBV24-1 and J is TRBJ2-7, with 10 nucleotides matching TRBD1. The CDR3 contains 15 residues. The germline V gene encodes CDR1 KGHDR and CDR2 SFDVKD. Trimming took 4 bases from V and 4 from J; bases not matched to a gene: 6. CDR3 sequence reads: CATSDPDRGLYEQYF. The CDR3 DNA reads TGTGCCACCAGTGACCCAGACAGGGGGCTTTACGAGCAGTACTTC.

This clonotype has a handful of counts. The chain combines TRBV27 with TRBJ1-3; D is undetermined. V was trimmed by 5 bases and J by 0 bases, leaving 11 bases between them. The CDR3 totals 15 residues. Germline V gene lookup returns CDR1 MNHEY and CDR2 SMNVEV (reference sequence). The CDR3 loop reads CASSLTGSSGNTIYF. In DNA form, the CDR3 reads TGTGCCAGCAGTCTCACGGGGTCCTCTGGAAACACCATATATTTT.

This sequence joins TRBV9 and TRBJ2-5; tentatively, D is TRBD2 (6 bases). Germline V gene data show CDR1 as SGDLS and CDR2 as YYNGEE. V was shortened by 0 bases and J by 4 bases, with 10 bases between the two germline ends. The CDR3 extends over 14 amino acids. The CDR3 protein is CASSVGGGSETQYF. In nucleotides, the CDR3 is TGTGCCAGCAGCGTAGGTGGAGGGTCAGAGACCCAGTACTTC.

The J gene is TRBJ2-6, the V gene TRBV19; D not certain. This CDR3 is built from 15 residues. CDR1 and CDR2 (germline): LNHDA, SQIVND (reference sequence). The V and J ends lost 1 base and 0 bases respectively, with 4 bases between them. The CDR3 reads CASSIVISGANVLTF. Written as DNA, the CDR3 is TGTGCCAGTAGTATAGTTATCTCTGGGGCCAACGTCCTGACTTTC.

This chain joins TRBV11-2 and TRBJ2-5; D perhaps matches TRBD2 (5 bases). This CDR3 comprises 15 residues. Germline V gives CDR1 SGHAT, CDR2 FQNNGV. V was clipped by 3 bases and J by 2 bases, with 13 bases between them. CDR3 nucleotide sequence: TGTGCCAGCAGCTTTGTCGGGATAGCGCAAGAGACCCAGTACTTC. As protein: CASSFVGIAQETQYF. The complete variable domain, with remaining parts taken from reference TRBV11-2 and TRBJ2-5, reads EAGVAQSPRYKIIEKRQSVAFWCNPISGHATLYWYQQILGQGPKLLIQFQNNGVVDDSQLPKDRFSAERLKGVDSTLKIQPAKLEDSAVYLCASSFVGIAQETQYFGPGTRLLVL.

Regarding this clonotype: Possible read error: a much larger clone is one base away. V gene TRBV24-1 combines with J gene TRBJ2-1; D might be TRBD1 or TRBD2, each matching 5 bases. The germline CDR1 and CDR2 sequences are KGHDR and SFDVKD. The CDR3 is 13 residues long. CDR3 loop: CTTSDRLYNEQFF. CDR3 coding DNA: TGTACCACAAGCGACAGACTATACAATGAGCAGTTCTTC.

The chain combines TRBV9 with TRBJ2-1, with 11 bases lining up with TRBD2. Trimming took 4 bases from V and 0 from J; bases not matched to a gene: 15. This CDR3 comprises 20 residues. Germline assignment: CDR1 SGDLS and CDR2 YYNGEE. CDR3 amino acids: CASSLRPGTSGFSSYNEQFF. CDR3 nucleotides: TGTGCCAGCAGCCTTAGACCCGGGACTAGCGGTTTTAGCTCCTACAATGAGCAGTTCTTC.

The genes are TRBV6-2 or TRBV6-3 and TRBJ1-1; D call uncertain. The CDR3 spans 14 residues. Trimming took 5 bases from V and 0 from J, leaving 10 bases between them. CDR1 is MNHEY, CDR2 SVGEGT, per germline. CDR3 residues: CASSDGVVNTEAFF. In nucleotides, the CDR3 is TGTGCCAGCAGTGACGGGGTAGTGAACACTGAAGCTTTCTTT.

The genes are TRBV7-3 and TRBJ2-1; the D gene is possibly TRBD1 (6 bases). V lost 5 bases, J lost 7 bases, and 12 bases lay in between. Germline assignment: CDR1 SGHTA and CDR2 FQGTGA. This CDR3 comprises 13 residues. The CDR3 DNA reads TGTGCCAGCAGCAACCGGGACAAAAATGAGCAGTTCTTC. It specifies CASSNRDKNEQFF. Supplemented by reference TRBV7-3 and TRBJ2-1, the full variable domain reads GAGVSQTPSNKVTEKGKYVELRCDPISGHTALYWYRQSLGQGPEFLIYFQGTGAADDSGLPNDRFFAVRPEGSVSTLKIQRTERGDSAVYLCASSNRDKNEQFFGPGTRLTVL.

The V call is TRBV7-2, the J call TRBJ2-5; 8 positions agree with TRBD2. Germline V gene sequence: CDR1 SGHTA, CDR2 FQGNSA. V lost 5 bases and J lost 0; bases outside the gene matches: 8. The CDR3 extends over 16 amino acids. CDR3 region: CASSPGLAAYQETQYF. The CDR3 nucleotides are TGTGCCAGCAGCCCCGGACTAGCTGCGTACCAAGAGACCCAGTACTTC.

V and J are TRBV16 and TRBJ1-6; TRBD1 might be the D (5 bases). Trimming removed 7 bases at V and 6 bases at J, with 13 bases between. This CDR3 region has 14 residues. The germline V gene has CDR1 KGHSY and CDR2 FQNENV. The CDR3 nucleotides are TGTGCCAGCAACTCTGGGGCTAGTAATTCACCCCTCCACTTT. Its protein is CASNSGASNSPLHF.

The rearrangement links TRBV20-1 to TRBJ2-3, with TRBD2 identical over 9 bases. CDR1 DFQATT and CDR2 SNEGSKA come from the germline V gene (reference sequence). This CDR3 has 17 residues. The V gene end was trimmed by 0 bases and the J gene end by 5 bases; junction bases not matched to a gene: 12. CDR3 sequence reads: CSARDFIRREGQDTQYF. CDR3 sequence (DNA): TGCAGTGCTAGAGATTTTATCCGGCGGGAGGGTCAAGATACGCAGTATTTT.

This clonotype occurred a few times. This chain uses TRBV12-3 or TRBV12-4 with TRBJ2-5; D call uncertain. V was trimmed by 6 bases and J by 2 bases, leaving 10 bases between them. The CDR3 sequence is 13 residues long. The CDR3 sequence is CASRRWSQETQYF. In nucleotides, the CDR3 is TGTGCCAGCAGGCGGTGGTCACAAGAGACCCAGTACTTC.

The gene calls are TRBV7-2 and TRBJ2-1, with D tentatively TRBD2 (7 bases). Deletions cut 5 bases from V and 10 bases from J, with 15 bases between. Germline CDR1 reads SGHTA; CDR2 reads FQGNSA. The CDR3 spans 13 residues. Here the CDR3 reads CASSQPGGWEQFF. CDR3 nucleotides: TGTGCCAGCAGCCAGCCGGGGGGCTGGGAGCAGTTCTTC.

This clonotype was picked up a small number of times. This chain joins TRBV7-2 and TRBJ1-2; D is ambiguous. From germline, CDR1 is SGHTA and CDR2 FQGNSA. This CDR3 has 14 amino acids. The V end lost 1 base, the J end lost 6 bases, and 12 bases lay between the germline ends. The CDR3 DNA reads as TGTGCCAGCAGCTTAGGCAGTACACCCAATGGCTACACCTTC. It specifies CASSLGSTPNGYTF. The full variable domain, rest sourced from reference TRBV7-2 and TRBJ1-2, is GAGVSQSPSNKVTEKGKDVELRCDPISGHTALYWYRQSLGQGLEFLIYFQGNSAPDKSGLPSDRFSAERTGGSVSTLTIQRTQQEDSAVYLCASSLGSTPNGYTFGSGTRLTVV.

This clonotype has only a few counts. The chain uses TRBV20-1 and TRBJ2-4; a possible D gene is TRBD1 (6 bases). Matching the DNA end better, TRBJ2-7 makes the J call doubtful. The CDR3 length is 13 residues. The germline CDR1 and CDR2 sequences are DFQATT and SNEGSKA (reference sequence). The CDR3 here is CSASRDILDEQYF. CDR3 nucleotide sequence: TGCAGTGCTAGCCGGGACATCTTGGACGAGCAGTACTTC.

The chain joins TRBV6-2 or TRBV6-3 to TRBJ2-7; TRBD2 matches 9 bases. Germline CDR1 is MNHEY and CDR2 is SVGEGT. The CDR3 is 15 amino acids. V was clipped by 7 bases and J by 1 base; unmatched bases: 8. CDR3 sequence: CASKRGSGGSYEQYF. The CDR3 DNA reads TGTGCCAGCAAACGTGGTAGCGGGGGATCCTACGAGCAGTACTTC.

V gene TRBV24-1 combines with J gene TRBJ2-3, with D unclear. CDR1 KGHDR and CDR2 SFDVKD come from the germline V gene. CDR3 size: 17 residues. The V and J ends lost 0 bases and 4 bases respectively, with 16 bases between them. The CDR3 bases are TGTGCCACCAGTGATTTGCACCGACTCCGTTCCCCAGATACGCAGTATTTT. Its translation: CATSDLHRLRSPDTQYF.

J is TRBJ2-7 and V is TRBV3-1, with TRBD2 matching over 8 bases. V dropped 3 bases and J dropped 6; count of bases not matched to a gene: 4. CDR3 size: 13 residues. Looked up from germline, CDR1 is LGHDT and CDR2 is YNNKEL (reference sequence). CDR3 residues: CASSHGLALEQYF. Written as DNA, the CDR3 is TGTGCCAGCAGCCACGGACTAGCACTCGAGCAGTACTTC.

The J gene is TRBJ2-1, the V gene TRBV12-3 or TRBV12-4; no clear D. The CDR3 runs to 14 residues. Trimming took off 7 bases at V and 5 bases at J, with 15 bases between the two ends. Written as DNA, the CDR3 is TGTGCCAGCAAGGGCAGCCTTCTCGACAATGAGCAGTTCTTC. Amino acids: CASKGSLLDNEQFF.

This sequence joins TRBV6-2 or TRBV6-3 and TRBJ2-1, with 9 bases fitting TRBD1. V shed 1 base, J shed 7 bases, and the junction held 11 bases outside the gene matches. The V gene's germline CDR1 is MNHEY and CDR2 SVGEGT. The length of the CDR3 is 17 residues. CDR3 sequence (DNA): TGTGCCAGCAGTTACTACCGGACAGGGGCCCTTTTGAATGAGCAGTTCTTC. This gives the protein CASSYYRTGALLNEQFF.